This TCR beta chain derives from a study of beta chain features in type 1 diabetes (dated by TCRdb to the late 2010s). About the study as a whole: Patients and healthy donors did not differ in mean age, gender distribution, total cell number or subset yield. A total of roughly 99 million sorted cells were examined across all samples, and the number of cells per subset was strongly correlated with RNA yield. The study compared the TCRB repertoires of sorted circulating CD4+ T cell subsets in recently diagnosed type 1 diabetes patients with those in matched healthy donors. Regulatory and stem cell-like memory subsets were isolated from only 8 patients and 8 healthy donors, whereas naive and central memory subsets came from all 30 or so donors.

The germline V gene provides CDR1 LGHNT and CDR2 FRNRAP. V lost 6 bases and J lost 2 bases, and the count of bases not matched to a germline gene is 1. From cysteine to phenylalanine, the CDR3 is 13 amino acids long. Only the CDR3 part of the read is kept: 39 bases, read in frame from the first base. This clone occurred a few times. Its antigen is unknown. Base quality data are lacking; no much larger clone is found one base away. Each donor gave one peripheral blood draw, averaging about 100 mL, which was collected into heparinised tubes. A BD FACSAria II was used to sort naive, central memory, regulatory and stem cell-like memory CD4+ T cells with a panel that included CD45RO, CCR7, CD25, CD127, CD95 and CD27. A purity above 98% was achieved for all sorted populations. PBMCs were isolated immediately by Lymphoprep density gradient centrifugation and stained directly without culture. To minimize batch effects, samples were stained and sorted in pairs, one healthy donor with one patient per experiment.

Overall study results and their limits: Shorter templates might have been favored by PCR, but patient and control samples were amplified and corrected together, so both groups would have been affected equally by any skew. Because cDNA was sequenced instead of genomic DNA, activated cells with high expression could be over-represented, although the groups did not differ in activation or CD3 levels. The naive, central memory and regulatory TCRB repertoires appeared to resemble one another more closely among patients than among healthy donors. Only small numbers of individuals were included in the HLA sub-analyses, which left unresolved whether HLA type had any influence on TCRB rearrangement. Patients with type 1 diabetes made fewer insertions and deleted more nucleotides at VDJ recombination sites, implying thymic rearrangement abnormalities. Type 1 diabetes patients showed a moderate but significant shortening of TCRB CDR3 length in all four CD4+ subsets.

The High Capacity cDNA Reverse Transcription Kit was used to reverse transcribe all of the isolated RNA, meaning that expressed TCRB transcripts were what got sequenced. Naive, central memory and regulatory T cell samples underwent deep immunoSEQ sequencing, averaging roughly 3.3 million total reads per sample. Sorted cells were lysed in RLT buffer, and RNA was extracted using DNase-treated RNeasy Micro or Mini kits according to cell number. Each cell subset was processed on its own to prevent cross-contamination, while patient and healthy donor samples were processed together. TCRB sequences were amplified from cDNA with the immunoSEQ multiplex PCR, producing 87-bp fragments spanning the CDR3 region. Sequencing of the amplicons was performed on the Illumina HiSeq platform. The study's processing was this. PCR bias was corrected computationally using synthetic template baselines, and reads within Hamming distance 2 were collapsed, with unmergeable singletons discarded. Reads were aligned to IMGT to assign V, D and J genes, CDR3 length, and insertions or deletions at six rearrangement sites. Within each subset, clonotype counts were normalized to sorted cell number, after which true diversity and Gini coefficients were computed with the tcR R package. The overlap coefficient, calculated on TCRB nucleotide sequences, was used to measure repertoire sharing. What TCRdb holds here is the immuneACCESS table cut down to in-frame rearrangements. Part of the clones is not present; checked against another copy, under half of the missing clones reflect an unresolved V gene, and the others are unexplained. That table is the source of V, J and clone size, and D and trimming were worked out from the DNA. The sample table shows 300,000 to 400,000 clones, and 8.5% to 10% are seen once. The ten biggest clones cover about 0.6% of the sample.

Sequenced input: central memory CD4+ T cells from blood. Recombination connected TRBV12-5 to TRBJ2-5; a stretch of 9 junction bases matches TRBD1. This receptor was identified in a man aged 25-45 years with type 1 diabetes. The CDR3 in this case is CASGDRGQETQYF. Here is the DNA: TGTGCTAGTGGCGACAGGGGGCAAGAGACCCAGTACTTC. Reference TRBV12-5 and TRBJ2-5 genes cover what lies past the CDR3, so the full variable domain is DARVTQTPRHKVTEMGQEVTMRCQPILGHNTVFWYRQTMMQGLELLAYFRNRAPLDDSGMPKDRFSAEMPDATLATLKIQPSEPRDSAVYFCASGDRGQETQYFGPGTRLLVL.